These T cell receptor beta chains were read from a single sample in a study of lymphopenia after photon versus proton radiotherapy. Assay used: immunoSEQ multiplex PCR; TCRdb lists only in-frame clones, some missing. The sample lists approximately 65,000 clones; roughly 88% were seen once. Sequenced material: peripheral blood, taken from a patient treated with photon-based radiotherapy. The receptors shown here come from a woman aged 65 to 85 with pancreatic cancer. The CDR3 runs from the conserved cysteine through the conserved F or W. Each record gives: J gene, V gene, CDR3 length, D gene, CDR3 protein. The D gene is left open where the match is weak.

>TRBJ1-5|TRBV19|12|NA
CASSGNRQPQHF
>TRBJ1-2|TRBV5-6|14|NA
CASSFWGRERGYTF
>TRBJ1-2|TRBV30|14|TRBD1
CAWSSGTGVRGYTF
>TRBJ1-3|TRBV29-1|13|NA
CSVEKGGGNTIYF
>TRBJ2-7|TRBV11-2|14|NA
CAGRVPGVFYEQYF
>TRBJ1-1|TRBV30|13|NA
CAWSTAVNTEAFF
>TRBJ1-4|TRBV5-1|17|NA
CASSVGQVRVGNEKLFF
>TRBJ2-7|TRBV30|15|NA
CAWTLPGLGAYEQYF
>TRBJ1-1|TRBV28|14|TRBD1
CASSSGQGGTEAFF
>TRBJ2-1|TRBV28|16|NA
CATKPTDRISYNEQFF
>TRBJ2-7|TRBV28|17|NA
CASSGRTVRGPYYEQYF
>TRBJ1-3|TRBV2|15|NA
CASSGDTFSGNTIYF
>TRBJ2-3|TRBV9|15|NA
CASSGGGYSTDTQYF
>TRBJ2-2|TRBV6-5|12|NA
CASSSNTGELFF
>TRBJ2-2|TRBV10-3|14|NA
CATRGAMNTGELFF
>TRBJ1-1|TRBV5-8|14|TRBD1
CASSIGQGAIEAFF
>TRBJ2-1|TRBV2|14|NA
CASSEEYKVGEQFF
>TRBJ2-5|TRBV10-1|16|NA
CASSESDRIRGETQYF
>TRBJ2-7|TRBV2|10|NA
CASWDREQYF
>TRBJ2-5|TRBV9|18|TRBD2
CASSVGAFPSGKRETQYF
>TRBJ2-3|TRBV5-1|14|NA
CASSQTDPTDTQYF
>TRBJ2-1|TRBV5-6|13|NA
CASSLAGQGEQFF
>TRBJ2-7|TRBV30|15|TRBD2
CAWRLAGGFAYEQYF
>TRBJ1-4|TRBV7-9|19|NA
CASSRDRGQRQGTNEKLFF
>TRBJ2-7|TRBV6-1|16|NA
CASSEGWTVVPYEQYF
>TRBJ2-5|TRBV7-9|15|NA
CASSPRGQATETQYF
>TRBJ2-1|TRBV29-1|13|TRBD2
CSVDGGGPNEQFF
>TRBJ2-3|TRBV6-1|17|TRBD2
CASSEALSGIGTDTQYF
>TRBJ2-7|TRBV29-1|12|NA
CSVAAQGYEQYF
>TRBJ2-1|TRBV28|14|NA
CASRPQDREGEQFF
>TRBJ1-2|TRBV2|15|NA
CASSEQGLTNYGYTF
>TRBJ2-3|TRBV7-2|14|NA
CASSLDGSTDTQYF
>TRBJ1-2|TRBV28|13|TRBD1
CASSFRGGDGYTF
>TRBJ2-7|TRBV28|16|TRBD2
CASSSRGLAGTYEQYF
>TRBJ2-2|TRBV28|15|TRBD2
CASSSGSANTGELFF
>TRBJ1-2|TRBV5-4|12|NA
CASSFEHYGYTF
>TRBJ2-3|TRBV7-9|15|NA
CASSIGQTSIDTQYF
>TRBJ2-7|TRBV6-1|13|NA
CASSEDLRDQQYF
>TRBJ1-1|TRBV4-1|14|TRBD1
CASSEGDSQSEAFF
>TRBJ2-1|TRBV5-1|14|NA
CASSFDSPGYEQFF
>TRBJ2-7|TRBV5-1|14|NA
CASSLSQGFDEQYF
>TRBJ2-1|TRBV5-1|16|TRBD1
CASSRIPGQGNNEQFF
>TRBJ1-4|TRBV27|13|TRBD1
CASSFGDRVKLFF
>TRBJ2-6|TRBV14|20|NA
CASSQARRQGGASGANVLTF
>TRBJ2-2|TRBV7-2|15|NA
CASSSTRAQGGELFF
>TRBJ1-2|TRBV4-2|14|NA
CASSQGQGIYGYTF
>TRBJ2-7|TRBV2|15|NA
CASIRGPPEGYEQYF
>TRBJ2-7|TRBV27|13|NA
CATSKVGYGEQYF
>TRBJ2-7|TRBV23-1|16|TRBD1
CASSHAPSRGPYEQYF
>TRBJ2-1|TRBV10-1|13|TRBD2
CASRPTTSGEQFF
>TRBJ1-2|TRBV7-2|15|NA
CASSPQGAGARGYTF